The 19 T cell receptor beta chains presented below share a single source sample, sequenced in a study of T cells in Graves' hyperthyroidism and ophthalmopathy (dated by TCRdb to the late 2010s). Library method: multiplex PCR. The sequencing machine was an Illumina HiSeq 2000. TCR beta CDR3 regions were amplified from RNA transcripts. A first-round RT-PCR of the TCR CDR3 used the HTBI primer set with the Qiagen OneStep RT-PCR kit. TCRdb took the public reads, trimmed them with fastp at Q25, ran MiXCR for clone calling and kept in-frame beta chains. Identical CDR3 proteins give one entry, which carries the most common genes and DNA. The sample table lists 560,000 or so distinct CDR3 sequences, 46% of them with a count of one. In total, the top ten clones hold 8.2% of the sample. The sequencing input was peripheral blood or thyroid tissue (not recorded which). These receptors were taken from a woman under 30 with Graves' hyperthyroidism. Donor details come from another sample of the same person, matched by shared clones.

The CDR3 DNA follows: TGCAGCGTTGTATCGCAGACAGGCCTTACGACTGAAGCTTTCTTT. Its protein is CSVVSQTGLTTEAFF. This chain links TRBV29-1 with TRBJ1-1; TRBD1 is a possible D gene (6 bases). Trimming took 4 bases from V and 5 from J, leaving 20 bases between them. The germline V gene has CDR1 SQVTM and CDR2 ANQGSEA. The length of the CDR3 is 15 residues.

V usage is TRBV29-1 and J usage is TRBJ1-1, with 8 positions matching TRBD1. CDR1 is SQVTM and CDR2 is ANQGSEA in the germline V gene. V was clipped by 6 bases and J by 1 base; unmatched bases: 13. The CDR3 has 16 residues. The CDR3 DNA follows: TGCAGCGTAGGGACAGGCTACCCGGCCTCGAACACTGAAGCTTTCTTT. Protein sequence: CSVGTGYPASNTEAFF. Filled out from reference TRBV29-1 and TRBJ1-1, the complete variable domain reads SAVISQKPSRDICQRGTSLTIQCQVDSQVTMMFWYRQQPGQSLTLIATANQGSEATYESGFVIDKFPISRPNLTFSTLTVSNMSPEDSSIYLCSVGTGYPASNTEAFFGQGTRLTVV.

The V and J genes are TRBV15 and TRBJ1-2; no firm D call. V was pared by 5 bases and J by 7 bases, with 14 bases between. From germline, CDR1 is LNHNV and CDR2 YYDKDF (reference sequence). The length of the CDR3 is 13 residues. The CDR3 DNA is TGTGCCACCAGCCCCCTCTTCCCTGTTGGCTACACCTTC. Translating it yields CATSPLFPVGYTF.

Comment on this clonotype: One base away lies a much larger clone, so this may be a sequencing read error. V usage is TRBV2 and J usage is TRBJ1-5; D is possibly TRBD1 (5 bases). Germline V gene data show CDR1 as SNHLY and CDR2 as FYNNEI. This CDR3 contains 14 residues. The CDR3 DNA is TGTGCCAGCGGTGAAGGATGGGGGAATCAGCCCCAGCATTTT. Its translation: CASGEGWGNQPQHF.

The CDR3 DNA reads TGTGCCAGCTATCCGACCGGGACAGGCACCAGCAATCAGCCCCAGCATTTT. Protein sequence: CASYPTGTGTSNQPQHF. The rearrangement joins TRBV2 to TRBJ1-5; 8 bases match TRBD1. The CDR3 length is 17 residues. Germline assignment: CDR1 SNHLY and CDR2 FYNNEI. V was pared by 8 bases and J by 1 base, with 13 bases of the junction left unmatched.

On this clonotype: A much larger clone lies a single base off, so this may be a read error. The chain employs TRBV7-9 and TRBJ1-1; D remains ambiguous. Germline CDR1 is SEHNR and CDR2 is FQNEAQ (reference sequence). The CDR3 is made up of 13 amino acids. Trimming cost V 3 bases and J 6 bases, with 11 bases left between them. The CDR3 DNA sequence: TGTGCCAGCAGCTTTGGGTTCGGGGCTGAAGCTTTCTTT. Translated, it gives CASSFGFGAEAFF.

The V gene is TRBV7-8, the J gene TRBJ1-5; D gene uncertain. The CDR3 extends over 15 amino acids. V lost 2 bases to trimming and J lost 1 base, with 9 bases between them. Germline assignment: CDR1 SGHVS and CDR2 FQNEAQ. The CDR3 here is CASSLNVDSNQPQHF. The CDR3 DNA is TGTGCCAGCAGCTTAAACGTGGACAGCAATCAGCCCCAGCATTTT.

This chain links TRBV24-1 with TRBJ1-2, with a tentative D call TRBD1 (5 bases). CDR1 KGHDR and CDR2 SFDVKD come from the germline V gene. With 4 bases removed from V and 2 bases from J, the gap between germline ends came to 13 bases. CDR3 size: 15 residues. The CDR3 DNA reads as TGTGCCACCAGTGACCTGACAGTGAGAAACTATGGCTACACCTTC. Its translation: CATSDLTVRNYGYTF.

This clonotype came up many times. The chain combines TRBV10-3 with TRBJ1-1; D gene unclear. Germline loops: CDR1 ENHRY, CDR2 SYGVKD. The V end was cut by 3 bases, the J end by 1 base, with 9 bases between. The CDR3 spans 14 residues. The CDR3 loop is CAISDRIANTEAFF. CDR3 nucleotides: TGTGCCATCAGTGATCGGATTGCGAACACTGAAGCTTTCTTT.

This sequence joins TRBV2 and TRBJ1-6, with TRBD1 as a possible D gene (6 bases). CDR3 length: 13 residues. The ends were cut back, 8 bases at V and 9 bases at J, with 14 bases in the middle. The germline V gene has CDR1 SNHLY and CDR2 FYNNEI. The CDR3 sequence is CASRQTGVSPLHF. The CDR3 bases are TGTGCCAGCCGCCAGACAGGCGTTTCACCCCTCCACTTT.

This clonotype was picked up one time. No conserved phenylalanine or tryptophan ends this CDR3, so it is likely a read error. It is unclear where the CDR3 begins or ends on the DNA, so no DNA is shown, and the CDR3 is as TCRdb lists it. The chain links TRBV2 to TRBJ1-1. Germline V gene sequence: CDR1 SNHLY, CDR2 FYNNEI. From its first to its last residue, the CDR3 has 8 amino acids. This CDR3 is CASSGGGR.

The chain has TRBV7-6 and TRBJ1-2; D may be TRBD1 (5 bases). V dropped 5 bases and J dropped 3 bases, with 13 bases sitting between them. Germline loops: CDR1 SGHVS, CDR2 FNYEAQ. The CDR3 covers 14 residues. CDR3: CASSPGPADYGYTF. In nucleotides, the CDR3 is TGTGCCAGCAGCCCGGGACCAGCTGACTATGGCTACACCTTC.

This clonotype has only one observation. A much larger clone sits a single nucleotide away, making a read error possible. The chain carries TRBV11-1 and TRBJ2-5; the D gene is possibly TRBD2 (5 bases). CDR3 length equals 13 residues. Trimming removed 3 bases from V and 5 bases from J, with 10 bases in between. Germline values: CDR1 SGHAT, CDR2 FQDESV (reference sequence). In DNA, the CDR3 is TGTGCCAGCAGCTTTCCTAGCACGGAGACCCAGTACTTC. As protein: CASSFPSTETQYF.

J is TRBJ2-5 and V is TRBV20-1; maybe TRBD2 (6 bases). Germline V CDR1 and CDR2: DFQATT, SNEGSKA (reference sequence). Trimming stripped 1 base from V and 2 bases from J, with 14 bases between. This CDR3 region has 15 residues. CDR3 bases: TGCAGTGCTAGAGCGGCGGGGAGCGGACAAGAGACCCAGTACTTC. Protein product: CSARAAGSGQETQYF.

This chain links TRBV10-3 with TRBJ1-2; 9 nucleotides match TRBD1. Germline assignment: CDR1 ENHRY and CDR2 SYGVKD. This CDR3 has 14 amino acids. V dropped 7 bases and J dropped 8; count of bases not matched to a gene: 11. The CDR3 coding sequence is TGTGCCATCAACTCCGGGACAGGGACATTAGGCTACACCTTC. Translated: CAINSGTGTLGYTF.

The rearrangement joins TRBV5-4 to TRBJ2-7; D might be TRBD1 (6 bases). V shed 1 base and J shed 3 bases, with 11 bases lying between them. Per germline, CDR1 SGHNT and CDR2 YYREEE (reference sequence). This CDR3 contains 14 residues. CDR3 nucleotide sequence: TGTGCCAGCAGCTTGTCAGGGGTGGACTACGAGCAGTACTTC. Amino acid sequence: CASSLSGVDYEQYF. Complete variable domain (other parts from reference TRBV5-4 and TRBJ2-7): ETGVTQSPTHLIKTRGQQVTLRCSSQSGHNTVSWYQQALGQGPQFIFQYYREEENGRGNFPPRFSGLQFPNYSSELNVNALELDDSALYLCASSLSGVDYEQYFGPGTRLTVT.

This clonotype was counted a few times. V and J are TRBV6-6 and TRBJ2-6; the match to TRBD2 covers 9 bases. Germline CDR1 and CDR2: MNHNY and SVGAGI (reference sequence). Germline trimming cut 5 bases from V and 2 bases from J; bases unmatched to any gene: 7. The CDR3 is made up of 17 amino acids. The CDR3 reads CASSPAAGGAGANVLTF. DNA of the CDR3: TGTGCCAGCAGTCCGGCAGCGGGAGGTGCTGGGGCCAACGTCCTGACTTTC.

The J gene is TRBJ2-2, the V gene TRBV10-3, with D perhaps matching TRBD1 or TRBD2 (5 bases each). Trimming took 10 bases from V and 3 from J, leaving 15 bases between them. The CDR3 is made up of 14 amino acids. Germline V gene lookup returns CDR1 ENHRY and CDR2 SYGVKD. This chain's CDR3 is CASSRGTHTGELFF. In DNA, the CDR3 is TGTGCCAGCAGCCGAGGGACGCACACCGGGGAGCTGTTTTTT.

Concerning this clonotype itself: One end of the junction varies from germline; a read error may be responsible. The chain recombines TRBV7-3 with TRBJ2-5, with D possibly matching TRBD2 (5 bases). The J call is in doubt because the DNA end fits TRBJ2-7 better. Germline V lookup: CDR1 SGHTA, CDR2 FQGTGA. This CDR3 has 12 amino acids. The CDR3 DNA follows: TGTGTCAGCAGCTTAGCGAGCTACGAGCAGTACTTC. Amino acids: CVSSLASYEQYF.